This is a list of T cell receptor beta chains from one sample in a study of control samples from healthy donors and cancer patients. This table comes from immunoSEQ multiplex PCR, and its TCRdb copy is limited to in-frame clones, with some not included. The sample has approximately 82,000 clones, approximately 89% seen once. The material sequenced was blood. All receptors derive from a man aged 50 to 59 in good health. CDR3s include the opening cysteine and the closing phenylalanine or tryptophan. A D gene is named only where the DNA matches it firmly. Expanded clones get a size class; other rows say once, few or many, or leave the size out.

d_gene: -
v_gene: TRBV2
abundance: -
j_gene: TRBJ2-5
CDR3nt: TGTGCCAGCAGTATAGACAGGACAGAGACCCAGTACTTC
CDR3aa: CASSIDRTETQYF

d_gene: TRBD2
v_gene: TRBV7-9
abundance: -
j_gene: TRBJ2-7
CDR3nt: TGTGCCAGCAGCGGAAGCGGGAGCGTTTACTACGAGCAGTACTTC
CDR3aa: CASSGSGSVYYEQYF

d_gene: TRBD1
v_gene: TRBV20-1
abundance: -
j_gene: TRBJ1-2
CDR3nt: TGCAGTGCTAGTGCAGCAGGGGGCTATGGCTACACCTTC
CDR3aa: CSASAAGGYGYTF

d_gene: -
v_gene: TRBV9
abundance: -
j_gene: TRBJ2-7
CDR3nt: TGTGCCAGCAGCGTAGACGGGGACTCTCTCTCCTACGAGCAGTACTTC
CDR3aa: CASSVDGDSLSYEQYF

d_gene: -
v_gene: TRBV18
abundance: -
j_gene: TRBJ2-2
CDR3nt: TGTGCCAGCTCCGGGGGTGACACCGGGGAGCTGTTTTTT
CDR3aa: CASSGGDTGELFF

d_gene: -
v_gene: TRBV19
abundance: -
j_gene: TRBJ1-5
CDR3nt: TGTGCCAGTAGGGTAACAGAGAATCAGCCCCAGCATTTT
CDR3aa: CASRVTENQPQHF

d_gene: -
v_gene: TRBV7-2
abundance: -
j_gene: TRBJ2-7
CDR3nt: TGTGCCAGCAGCCCCCGAGGGGGGATTTACGAGCAGTACTTC
CDR3aa: CASSPRGGIYEQYF

d_gene: -
v_gene: TRBV5-4
abundance: -
j_gene: TRBJ2-7
CDR3nt: TGTGCCAGCAGCTTGGATGCCGGGCCGGAGCAGTACTTC
CDR3aa: CASSLDAGPEQYF

d_gene: -
v_gene: TRBV3-1/TRBV3-2
abundance: -
j_gene: TRBJ2-1
CDR3nt: TGTGCCAGCAGCCCACGGCCCTATGGGGATGAGCAGTTCTTC
CDR3aa: CASSPRPYGDEQFF

d_gene: -
v_gene: TRBV13
abundance: -
j_gene: TRBJ2-2
CDR3nt: TGTGCCAGCAGCCCTCTGCGGGGTGCGAACACCGGGGAGCTGTTTTTT
CDR3aa: CASSPLRGANTGELFF

d_gene: -
v_gene: TRBV3-1/TRBV3-2
abundance: -
j_gene: TRBJ2-5
CDR3nt: TGTGCCAGCAGCCAAGTGATAGTAGGCTATGGGACCCAGTACTTC
CDR3aa: CASSQVIVGYGTQYF

d_gene: -
v_gene: TRBV6-5
abundance: -
j_gene: TRBJ1-5
CDR3nt: TGTGCCAGCAGTCCGACGAACCTGGTGGCCCAGCATTTT
CDR3aa: CASSPTNLVAQHF

d_gene: -
v_gene: TRBV19
abundance: -
j_gene: TRBJ2-7
CDR3nt: TGTGCCAGTAGTATAGGAGCAGGGGACATTTACGAGCAGTACTTC
CDR3aa: CASSIGAGDIYEQYF

d_gene: -
v_gene: TRBV7-6
abundance: once
j_gene: TRBJ2-6
CDR3nt: TGTGCCAGCAGCTCCCCGGTCCTCTCTGGGGCCAACGTCCTGACTTTC
CDR3aa: CASSSPVLSGANVLTF

d_gene: -
v_gene: TRBV2
abundance: -
j_gene: TRBJ2-2
CDR3nt: TGTGCCAGCAACAGGGTACAGGCCGGGGAGCTGTTTTTT
CDR3aa: CASNRVQAGELFF

d_gene: -
v_gene: TRBV7-9
abundance: once
j_gene: TRBJ2-7
CDR3nt: TGTGCCAGCAGCAGGGCCGGGTCTAGCTCCTACGAGCAGTACTTC
CDR3aa: CASSRAGSSSYEQYF

d_gene: TRBD1
v_gene: TRBV12-3/TRBV12-4
abundance: once
j_gene: TRBJ1-1
CDR3nt: TGTGCCAGCAGTGGAACAGGGGGCACTGAAGCTTTCTTT
CDR3aa: CASSGTGGTEAFF

d_gene: -
v_gene: TRBV18
abundance: -
j_gene: TRBJ2-1
CDR3nt: TGTGCCAGCTCACCGTCGACAGCAAATGAGCAGTTCTTC
CDR3aa: CASSPSTANEQFF